These 5 T cell receptor beta chains were all obtained from the same sample, sequenced in a study of shared clonotypes between healthy human individuals. The method was immunoSEQ multiplex PCR; TCRdb's version includes in-frame clones alone and lacks a portion of them. The table shows about 2.4 million clones, with roughly 93% occurring only once. The sequencing input was naive CD4+ T cells from PBMCs. Subset defined: CD45RA+ positively selected. These receptors originate from a young man in good health. Some clones in this sample may be carry-over from other donors' samples.

This rearrangement joins TRBV28 to TRBJ2-7; 9 nucleotides align to TRBD2. The CDR3 totals 15 residues. V was pared by 0 bases and J by 5 bases, with 5 bases of the junction left unmatched. Per germline, CDR1 MDHEN and CDR2 SYDVKM. The CDR3 region is CASSLWRAGGNEQYF. In nucleotides, the CDR3 is TGTGCCAGCAGTTTATGGAGAGCGGGAGGTAACGAGCAGTACTTC.

V and J are TRBV18 and TRBJ1-3; a weak D match, TRBD1 (5 bases). Germline V CDR1 and CDR2: KGHSH, LQKENI. The CDR3 runs to 15 residues. Trimming removed 3 bases at V and 3 bases at J, with 12 bases between. The CDR3 loop is CASSPPGQYGNTIYF. For the CDR3, the DNA is TGTGCCAGCTCACCCCCGGGGCAATATGGAAACACCATATATTTT.

The V call is TRBV5-1, the J call TRBJ2-2; 10 bases match TRBD2. V lost 4 bases, J lost 1 base, and 7 bases stayed unmatched. The CDR3 covers 17 residues. Germline V gene sequence: CDR1 SGHRS, CDR2 YFSETQ. The CDR3, as DNA: TGCGCCAGCAGCACCCCCAGCGGGAGGGGGAACACCGGGGAGCTGTTTTTT. Amino acids: CASSTPSGRGNTGELFF.

This clone showed up just once. V usage is TRBV6-6 and J usage is TRBJ1-5; possibly TRBD1 for D (6 bases). Germline V gives CDR1 MNHNY, CDR2 SVGAGI (reference sequence). The germline V and J ends were trimmed by 5 bases and 3 bases, with 17 bases remaining between them. This CDR3 is 16 amino acids long. The CDR3 DNA follows: TGTGCCAGCAGTCAAATACACAGGGAAACCAATCAGCCCCAGCATTTT. Amino acids: CASSQIHRETNQPQHF.

This clone has a handful of counts. V gene TRBV28 combines with J gene TRBJ1-2; 7 bases line up with TRBD1. CDR3 length equals 13 residues. J lost 4 bases, V lost 5 bases, and 4 bases had no gene match. From germline, CDR1 is MDHEN and CDR2 SYDVKM. The CDR3 DNA follows: TGTGCCAGCAGTAGGGGACAGACCTATGGCTACACCTTC. Encoded protein: CASSRGQTYGYTF.